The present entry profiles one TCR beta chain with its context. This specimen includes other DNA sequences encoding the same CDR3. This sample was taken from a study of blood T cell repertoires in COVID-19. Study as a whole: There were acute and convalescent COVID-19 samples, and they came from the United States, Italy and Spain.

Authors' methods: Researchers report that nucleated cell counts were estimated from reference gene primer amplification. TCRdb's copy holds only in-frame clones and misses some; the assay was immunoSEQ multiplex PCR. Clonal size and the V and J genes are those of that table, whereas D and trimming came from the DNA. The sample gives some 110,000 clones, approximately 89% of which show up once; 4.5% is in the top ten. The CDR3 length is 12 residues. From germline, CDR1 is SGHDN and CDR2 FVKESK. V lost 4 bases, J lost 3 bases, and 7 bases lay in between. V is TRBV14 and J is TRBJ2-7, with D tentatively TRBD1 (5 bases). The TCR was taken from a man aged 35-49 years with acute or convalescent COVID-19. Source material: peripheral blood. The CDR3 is CASSPQGYEQYF. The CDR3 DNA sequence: TGTGCCAGCAGCCCGCAGGGCTACGAGCAGTACTTC.